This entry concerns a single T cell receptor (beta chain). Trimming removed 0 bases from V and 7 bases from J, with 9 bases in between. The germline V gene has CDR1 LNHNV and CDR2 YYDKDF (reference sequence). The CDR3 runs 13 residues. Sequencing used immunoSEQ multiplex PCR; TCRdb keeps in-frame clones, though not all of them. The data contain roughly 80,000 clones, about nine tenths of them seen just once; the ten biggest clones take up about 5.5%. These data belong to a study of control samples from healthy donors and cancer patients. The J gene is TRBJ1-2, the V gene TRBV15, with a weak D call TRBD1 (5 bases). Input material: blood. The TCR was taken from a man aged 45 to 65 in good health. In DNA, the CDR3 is TGTGCCACCAGCAGAGATGGGGCCGTTGGCTACACCTTC. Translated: CATSRDGAVGYTF.